What follows describes a single T cell receptor (beta chain). This entry comes from a study of blood T cell repertoires in COVID-19. In the study overall: Whether acute or convalescent, the COVID-19 samples came from the United States, Italy and Spain.

The V gene end was trimmed by 1 base and the J gene end by 3 bases; junction bases not matched to a gene: 5. Germline V gene sequence: CDR1 SEHNR, CDR2 FQNEAQ (reference sequence). CDR3 length: 16 amino acids. The repertoire was sequenced with immunoSEQ multiplex PCR; TCRdb's copy has only in-frame clones and lacks some. The sample lists around 94,000 clones; under 90% were seen once. This TCR was recovered from a human donor in a cohort sampled during active COVID-19. The rearrangement joins TRBV7-9 to TRBJ2-1, with 8 bases lining up with TRBD2. The sequenced sample was peripheral blood. CDR3 in amino acids: CASSLGGTRGYNEQFF. The CDR3 nucleotides are TGTGCCAGCAGCTTAGGGGGGACTAGGGGCTACAATGAGCAGTTCTTC.